The present entry profiles one T cell receptor beta chain with its context. Its target is unknown. This specimen comes from a study of OX40 agonist ivuxolimab in advanced cancers. Study in general: A partial response was reached by three patients: one with hepatocellular carcinoma and two with cutaneous melanoma. Study findings and constraints: Within 6 weeks, CD4+ and CD8+ blood T cells expanded clonally at 0.1 to 3.0 mg/kg.

TCRdb keeps only in-frame clones here, not all; method: immunoSEQ multiplex PCR. Among roughly 80,000 clones, 85% to 95% were seen once, and the ten largest hold about 6.6%. J gave up 0 bases and V 3 bases, and 2 bases lay outside the gene matches. The CDR3 consists of 13 residues. Germline assignment: CDR1 SQVTM and CDR2 ANQGSEA. The source material was CD4+ or CD8+ T cells sorted from blood, sampled in a trial of the OX40 agonist ivuxolimab. The chain uses TRBV29-1 and TRBJ2-7; TRBD2 aligns across 7 bases. This TCR was recovered from an adult with an advanced solid tumor such as melanoma, head and neck, liver or kidney cancer. The CDR3 nucleotides are TGCAGCGTTGAGACTAGCTACTCCTACGAGCAGTACTTC. Translating it yields CSVETSYSYEQYF.